The rows below give T cell receptor beta chains drawn from one sample of a study of cytomegalovirus exposure and HLA in healthy donors. Only in-frame clones appear in the TCRdb table, and some are missing; sequencing was by immunoSEQ multiplex PCR. The data contain approximately 140,000 clones, over 75% of them singletons. The specimen was PBMCs. The origin of the receptors is a woman in her 40s in good health and CMV-seropositive. CDR3s include the opening cysteine and the closing phenylalanine or tryptophan. Each record gives: clone size, D gene, V gene, J gene, CDR3 protein, CDR3 DNA. A D gene is named only where the DNA matches it firmly. The listing skips clone size in some rows; elsewhere it reads once, few, many or a size class.

clone_size: -; d_call: -; v_call: TRBV11-2; j_call: TRBJ2-5; cdr3_aa: CASSLQASQETQYF; cdr3_nt: TGTGCCAGCAGCTTACAAGCTAGCCAAGAGACCCAGTACTTC
clone_size: once; d_call: -; v_call: TRBV7-6; j_call: TRBJ2-6; cdr3_aa: CASSLAAGYGANVLTF; cdr3_nt: TGTGCCAGCAGCTTAGCTGCGGGGTACGGGGCCAACGTCCTGACTTTC
clone_size: -; d_call: TRBD2; v_call: TRBV27; j_call: TRBJ2-1; cdr3_aa: CASSTTSGGGNEQFF; cdr3_nt: TGTGCCAGCAGCACTACTAGCGGTGGGGGCAATGAGCAGTTCTTC
clone_size: once; d_call: -; v_call: TRBV27; j_call: TRBJ1-1; cdr3_aa: CASSSTVNTEAFF; cdr3_nt: TGTGCCAGCAGCTCGACAGTGAACACTGAAGCTTTCTTT
clone_size: -; d_call: TRBD1; v_call: TRBV29-1; j_call: TRBJ2-7; cdr3_aa: CSVEGLLTGVPYEQYF; cdr3_nt: TGCAGCGTTGAAGGCCTCCTGACAGGGGTTCCCTACGAGCAGTACTTC
clone_size: -; d_call: -; v_call: TRBV7-9; j_call: TRBJ2-4; cdr3_aa: CASSQDSPFGKNIQYF; cdr3_nt: TGTGCCAGCAGCCAGGACAGCCCTTTTGGCAAAAACATTCAGTACTTC
clone_size: -; d_call: -; v_call: TRBV7-2; j_call: TRBJ1-1; cdr3_aa: CASSLVSVNTEAFF; cdr3_nt: TGTGCCAGCAGCTTAGTTTCCGTGAACACTGAAGCTTTCTTT
clone_size: few; d_call: -; v_call: TRBV9; j_call: TRBJ2-7; cdr3_aa: CASSPAARVHEQYF; cdr3_nt: TGTGCCAGCAGCCCAGCTGCCAGGGTCCACGAGCAGTACTTC
clone_size: -; d_call: TRBD1; v_call: TRBV19; j_call: TRBJ1-2; cdr3_aa: CASSTGDSNYGYTF; cdr3_nt: TGTGCCAGTAGTACCGGGGACAGCAACTATGGCTACACCTTC
clone_size: -; d_call: -; v_call: TRBV15; j_call: TRBJ2-7; cdr3_aa: CATSRSGFSNEQYF; cdr3_nt: TGTGCCACCAGCCGATCAGGATTCTCCAACGAGCAGTACTTC
clone_size: -; d_call: -; v_call: TRBV27; j_call: TRBJ2-7; cdr3_aa: CASAPDTNYEQYF; cdr3_nt: TGTGCCAGCGCCCCCGATACAAACTACGAGCAGTACTTC
clone_size: -; d_call: TRBD2; v_call: TRBV30; j_call: TRBJ2-7; cdr3_aa: CAWGGGANEQYF; cdr3_nt: TGTGCCTGGGGCGGGGGGGCAAACGAGCAGTACTTC
clone_size: few; d_call: -; v_call: TRBV29-1; j_call: TRBJ1-3; cdr3_aa: CSVEELSGNTIYF; cdr3_nt: TGCAGCGTTGAAGAACTCTCTGGAAACACCATATATTTT
clone_size: few; d_call: TRBD2; v_call: TRBV5-1; j_call: TRBJ2-1; cdr3_aa: CASSLASGSGNEQFF; cdr3_nt: TGCGCCAGCAGCTTGGCTAGCGGGAGTGGTAATGAGCAGTTCTTC
clone_size: -; d_call: -; v_call: TRBV13; j_call: TRBJ1-4; cdr3_aa: CASSGQGYNEKLFF; cdr3_nt: TGTGCCAGCAGCGGCCAGGGTTATAATGAAAAACTGTTTTTT
clone_size: -; d_call: TRBD1; v_call: TRBV10-3; j_call: TRBJ2-7; cdr3_aa: CAVQDRGSYEQYF; cdr3_nt: TGTGCCGTCCAGGACAGGGGCTCCTACGAGCAGTACTTC
clone_size: -; d_call: -; v_call: TRBV7-8; j_call: TRBJ1-2; cdr3_aa: CASSLDRLGYGYTF; cdr3_nt: TGTGCCAGCAGCCTTGACAGGTTAGGCTATGGCTACACCTTC
clone_size: few; d_call: TRBD2; v_call: TRBV2; j_call: TRBJ2-5; cdr3_aa: CASRDGLATQETQYF; cdr3_nt: TGTGCCAGCAGGGACGGACTAGCGACTCAAGAGACCCAGTACTTC
clone_size: few; d_call: TRBD1; v_call: TRBV6-5; j_call: TRBJ1-5; cdr3_aa: CASSTQTGGNQPQHF; cdr3_nt: TGTGCCAGCAGTACTCAGACAGGGGGCAATCAGCCCCAGCATTTT
clone_size: -; d_call: -; v_call: TRBV5-1; j_call: TRBJ1-2; cdr3_aa: CASSPTATSYGYTF; cdr3_nt: TGCGCCAGCAGCCCGACAGCGACCAGCTATGGCTACACCTTC
clone_size: -; d_call: TRBD2; v_call: TRBV7-9; j_call: TRBJ2-1; cdr3_aa: CANRLAGGNEQFF; cdr3_nt: TGTGCCAATCGACTAGCGGGAGGCAATGAGCAGTTCTTC
clone_size: once; d_call: TRBD1; v_call: TRBV10-3; j_call: TRBJ2-2; cdr3_aa: CATTPGQGNTGELFF; cdr3_nt: TGTGCCACAACCCCGGGACAGGGGAACACCGGGGAGCTGTTTTTT
clone_size: -; d_call: -; v_call: TRBV11-2; j_call: TRBJ2-7; cdr3_aa: CASSLSGSYEQYF; cdr3_nt: TGTGCCAGCAGCCTTAGCGGCTCCTACGAGCAGTACTTC
clone_size: -; d_call: -; v_call: TRBV5-1; j_call: TRBJ1-1; cdr3_aa: CASSTERGNTEAFF; cdr3_nt: TGCGCCAGCAGCACCGAGCGGGGGAACACTGAAGCTTTCTTT
clone_size: -; d_call: -; v_call: TRBV6-5; j_call: TRBJ2-7; cdr3_aa: CASSFIGYEQYF; cdr3_nt: TGTGCCAGCAGTTTTATCGGCTACGAGCAGTACTTC
clone_size: -; d_call: TRBD1; v_call: TRBV19; j_call: TRBJ2-2; cdr3_aa: CASNEQGITGELFF; cdr3_nt: TGTGCCAGTAACGAACAGGGGATAACCGGGGAGCTGTTTTTT
clone_size: -; d_call: TRBD1; v_call: TRBV7-7; j_call: TRBJ2-1; cdr3_aa: CASSQGQGGEQFF; cdr3_nt: TGTGCTAGCAGCCAGGGACAGGGAGGTGAGCAGTTCTTC
clone_size: -; d_call: -; v_call: TRBV30; j_call: TRBJ1-5; cdr3_aa: CAWSPLIDQPQHF; cdr3_nt: TGTGCCTGGAGTCCCCTTATTGATCAGCCCCAGCATTTT
clone_size: -; d_call: -; v_call: TRBV5-1; j_call: TRBJ1-1; cdr3_aa: CASSLDSEAFF; cdr3_nt: TGCGCCAGCAGCTTGGACTCTGAAGCTTTCTTT
clone_size: -; d_call: -; v_call: TRBV5-1; j_call: TRBJ2-5; cdr3_aa: CASRLELEETQYF; cdr3_nt: TGCGCCAGCCGACTAGAACTAGAAGAGACCCAGTACTTC
clone_size: once; d_call: TRBD2; v_call: TRBV7-6; j_call: TRBJ2-1; cdr3_aa: CASSSAGLDRDYNEQFF; cdr3_nt: TGTGCCAGCAGCTCAGCCGGACTAGACCGCGATTACAATGAGCAGTTCTTC
clone_size: -; d_call: -; v_call: TRBV5-4; j_call: TRBJ2-1; cdr3_aa: CASSLRAGHRDEQFF; cdr3_nt: TGTGCCAGCAGCTTGAGGGCAGGGCACCGGGATGAGCAGTTCTTC
clone_size: few; d_call: -; v_call: TRBV14; j_call: TRBJ2-7; cdr3_aa: CASSQGSAGNAEQYF; cdr3_nt: TGTGCCAGCAGCCAAGGGAGTGCAGGGAATGCCGAGCAGTACTTC